The 25 T cell receptor beta chains below come from one sample, sequenced in a study of control samples from healthy donors and cancer patients. The protocol was immunoSEQ multiplex PCR, while the TCRdb copy is restricted to in-frame clones and leaves out a portion. The sample has approximately 160,000 clones; around 94% are singletons. The source material was blood. These receptors came from a woman aged 18-35 years in good health.

This rearrangement joins TRBV2 to TRBJ2-1, with 11 bases matching TRBD2. Germline V gene data show CDR1 as SNHLY and CDR2 as FYNNEI. The CDR3 is made up of 15 amino acids. J was trimmed by 7 bases and V by 7 bases; bases with no gene match: 9. The CDR3: CASIRGIAGGNEQFF. The CDR3 nucleotides are TGTGCCAGCATCCGGGGAATAGCGGGGGGGAATGAGCAGTTCTTC. The variable domain in full, completed from reference TRBV2 and TRBJ2-1, reads EPEVTQTPSHQVTQMGQEVILRCVPISNHLYFYWYRQILGQKVEFLVSFYNNEISEKSEIFDDQFSVERPDGSNFTLKIRSTKLEDSAMYFCASIRGIAGGNEQFFGPGTRLTVL.

The chain uses TRBV3-1 (or the pseudogene TRBV3-2) and TRBJ2-5, with TRBD1 as a possible D gene (6 bases). V was clipped by 1 base and J by 9 bases, with 15 bases between them. CDR3 length: 14 residues. Germline V gives CDR1 LGHDT, CDR2 YNNKEL (reference sequence). The CDR3 here is CASSQAQGRGAQYF. CDR3 DNA: TGTGCCAGCAGCCAAGCACAGGGTCGGGGTGCCCAGTACTTC.

The chain couples TRBV28 to TRBJ1-4; 7 bases align to TRBD1. The CDR3 consists of 14 residues. Trimming removed 5 bases from V and 8 bases from J; junction bases left unmatched: 8. The V gene's germline CDR1 is MDHEN and CDR2 SYDVKM. The CDR3 nucleotides are TGTGCCAGCAGTCCACAGGGGTTGGGGGAAAAACTGTTTTTT. Its protein product is CASSPQGLGEKLFF.

The chain recombines TRBV6-5 with TRBJ2-7; 11 bases agree with TRBD2. This CDR3 is built from 14 residues. Germline values: CDR1 MNHEY, CDR2 SVGAGI. V was clipped by 7 bases and J by 3 bases; unmatched bases: 5. The CDR3 loop reads CASNLLAGDYEQYF. CDR3 DNA sequence: TGTGCCAGCAACCTACTAGCGGGAGACTACGAGCAGTACTTC.

This clone is a singleton in its sample. This rearrangement joins TRBV9 to TRBJ1-5; no reliable D call. V was cut by 0 bases and J by 3 bases, with 4 bases left in between. Per the germline V gene, CDR1 is SGDLS and CDR2 is YYNGEE. The CDR3 sequence is 13 residues long. CDR3 nucleotides: TGTGCCAGCAGCGTAGGGGTCAATCAGCCCCAGCATTTT. Protein product: CASSVGVNQPQHF. The entire variable domain, with the rest obtained from reference TRBV9 and TRBJ1-5, is as follows: DSGVTQTPKHLITATGQRVTLRCSPRSGDLSVYWYQQSLDQGLQFLIQYYNGEERAKGNILERFSAQQFPDLHSELNLSSLELGDSALYFCASSVGVNQPQHFGDGTRLSIL.

The genes are TRBV6-5 and TRBJ1-1; unclear D gene. CDR3 length equals 12 residues. V was shortened by 4 bases and J by 1 base, with 4 bases between the two germline ends. Germline CDR1 and CDR2: MNHEY and SVGAGI. In DNA, the CDR3 is TGTGCCAGCAGTTTTAGGAACACTGAAGCTTTCTTT. It is translated as CASSFRNTEAFF.

The V gene is TRBV28, the J gene TRBJ1-4; D not resolved. The V end was cut by 4 bases, the J end by 4 bases, with 10 bases between. CDR3 length: 14 amino acids. Germline V gives CDR1 MDHEN, CDR2 SYDVKM. CDR3 sequence (DNA): TGTGCCAGCAGTTCCAGGTGGAGTAATGAAAAACTGTTTTTT. It codes for CASSSRWSNEKLFF.

The chain carries TRBV7-2 and TRBJ2-3; 7 positions agree with TRBD2. CDR1 is SGHTA and CDR2 is FQGNSA in the germline V gene. The CDR3 extends over 14 amino acids. V trimming: 6 bases; J trimming: 2 bases; junction bases outside the gene matches: 5. CDR3 sequence reads: CASRTGGPTDTQYF. The CDR3 DNA reads as TGTGCCAGCAGAACGGGGGGTCCCACAGATACGCAGTATTTT. The full variable domain, rest sourced from reference TRBV7-2 and TRBJ2-3, is GAGVSQSPSNKVTEKGKDVELRCDPISGHTALYWYRQSLGQGLEFLIYFQGNSAPDKSGLPSDRFSAERTGGSVSTLTIQRTQQEDSAVYLCASRTGGPTDTQYFGPGTRLTVL.

The table lists this clone with a count of one. The chain joins TRBV29-1 to TRBJ1-1; 9 bases line up with TRBD1. V dropped 4 bases and J dropped 4; count of bases not matched to a gene: 4. CDR1 is SQVTM and CDR2 is ANQGSEA in the germline V gene. There are 13 residues in the CDR3. The CDR3 DNA is TGCAGCGTTGGGAGGGACAGGGCCACTGAAGCTTTCTTT. Amino acid sequence: CSVGRDRATEAFF. The entire variable domain, with the rest obtained from reference TRBV29-1 and TRBJ1-1, is as follows: SAVISQKPSRDICQRGTSLTIQCQVDSQVTMMFWYRQQPGQSLTLIATANQGSEATYESGFVIDKFPISRPNLTFSTLTVSNMSPEDSSIYLCSVGRDRATEAFFGQGTRLTVV.

V usage is TRBV5-1 and J usage is TRBJ1-2; possibly TRBD1 for D (5 bases). The V and J ends lost 2 bases and 8 bases respectively, with 16 bases between them. Germline CDR1 is SGHRS and CDR2 is YFSETQ. The CDR3 sequence is 14 residues long. The CDR3 protein is CASSLMEGSSGYTF. The DNA for the CDR3 is TGCGCCAGCAGCTTAATGGAGGGGTCTTCGGGCTACACCTTC.

Here the CDR3 reads CASSLLRGAGGLNEQFF. Here the CDR3 DNA reads TGTGCCAGCAGCCTCCTCCGCGGAGCGGGGGGACTGAATGAGCAGTTCTTC. The rearrangement links TRBV7-9 to TRBJ2-1; TRBD2 aligns across 9 bases. The CDR3 has 17 amino acids. CDR1 SEHNR and CDR2 FQNEAQ come from the germline V gene (reference sequence). With 5 bases clipped from V and 7 bases from J, the junction kept 15 bases outside the gene matches.

J is TRBJ2-3 and V is TRBV11-2; D not certain. CDR3 length equals 14 residues. Germline values: CDR1 SGHAT, CDR2 FQNNGV. The V end lost 0 bases, the J end lost 1 base, and 5 bases lay between the germline ends. The CDR3 nucleotides read TGTGCCAGCAGCTTAGATCGGGGCACAGATACGCAGTATTTT. Amino acids: CASSLDRGTDTQYF.

The gene calls are TRBV6-5 and TRBJ2-2; D may be TRBD2 (6 bases). The V gene's germline CDR1 is MNHEY and CDR2 SVGAGI. The CDR3 covers 16 residues. With 0 bases removed from V and 1 base from J, the gap between germline ends came to 9 bases. The CDR3 DNA reads TGTGCCAGCAGTTACTCCGGGGGATTGAACACCGGGGAGCTGTTTTTT. This gives the protein CASSYSGGLNTGELFF.

V usage is TRBV7-9 and J usage is TRBJ1-6; D call uncertain. Germline V gives CDR1 SEHNR, CDR2 FQNEAQ (reference sequence). The CDR3 totals 14 residues. Trimming removed 1 base from V and 8 bases from J, with 9 bases in between. CDR3 sequence: CASSLGAEHSPLHF. CDR3 sequence (DNA): TGTGCCAGCAGCTTAGGGGCAGAGCATTCACCCCTCCACTTT. The entire variable domain, with the rest obtained from reference TRBV7-9 and TRBJ1-6, is as follows: DTGVSQNPRHKITKRGQNVTFRCDPISEHNRLYWYRQTLGQGPEFLTYFQNEAQLEKSRLLSDRFSAERPKGSFSTLEIQRTEQGDSAMYLCASSLGAEHSPLHFGNGTRLTVT.

This chain joins TRBV6-5 and TRBJ2-5; 12 bases are a match to TRBD1. CDR3 length: 14 amino acids. Germline values: CDR1 MNHEY, CDR2 SVGAGI. The J segment lost 13 bases and the V segment lost 6 bases, leaving 12 bases of the junction unmatched. The DNA for the CDR3 is TGTGCCAGCAGGATTTCCGGGACAGGGGGCGCCGGGTACTTC. Protein: CASRISGTGGAGYF.

The chain employs TRBV27 and TRBJ2-3; D may correspond to TRBD1 or TRBD2 (5 bases each). The V end was cut by 6 bases, the J end by 4 bases, with 8 bases between. The CDR3 length is 12 residues. The germline V gene has CDR1 MNHEY and CDR2 SMNVEV (reference sequence). This CDR3 is CASSRGPDTQYF. In DNA form, the CDR3 reads TGTGCCAGCAGCCGGGGCCCAGATACGCAGTATTTT.

The chain carries TRBV28 and TRBJ1-5; tentative D call: TRBD1 (6 bases). Germline lookup yields CDR1 MDHEN and CDR2 SYDVKM. Trimming took off 3 bases at V and 2 bases at J, with 11 bases between the two ends. This CDR3 comprises 15 residues. In DNA form, the CDR3 reads TGTGCCAGCAGTTTTGGGGGGGGCGGCAATCAGCCCCAGCATTTT. Protein sequence: CASSFGGGGNQPQHF.

This clone came up a few times. This sequence joins TRBV28 and TRBJ1-6; D call uncertain. Germline V gene data show CDR1 as MDHEN and CDR2 as SYDVKM. CDR3 size: 16 residues. Trimming cost V 1 base and J 2 bases, with 9 bases left between them. In DNA, the CDR3 is TGTGCCAGCAGTTTATTAGGTAGCACCTATAATTCACCCCTCCACTTT. Residues: CASSLLGSTYNSPLHF.

As for this clone: Germline is not matched at one junction end, which may reflect a read error. The rearrangement uses TRBV19 and TRBJ1-3, with 7 bases fitting TRBD1. Germline V gives CDR1 LNHDA, CDR2 SQIVND (reference sequence). The CDR3 length is 15 residues. CDR3 in amino acids: CASSLDRASGNTIYF. The CDR3 nucleotides read TGTGCCAGTAGTCTAGACAGGGCTTCTGGAAACACCATATATTTT.

V usage is TRBV27 and J usage is TRBJ2-7; 11 nucleotides align to TRBD1. This CDR3 is 16 amino acids long. The trim removed 1 base at V and 7 bases at J, leaving 9 bases unmatched. Germline CDR1 reads MNHEY; CDR2 reads SMNVEV (reference sequence). DNA for the CDR3: TGTGCCAGCAGTTTATGGTTTGGGACAGGGGGACGGGAGCAGTACTTC. This translates into CASSLWFGTGGREQYF.

The CDR3 sequence is CASSLTPGQGSTGELFF. DNA of the CDR3: TGCGCCAGCAGCTTAACTCCGGGACAGGGGAGTACCGGGGAGCTGTTTTTT. This chain uses TRBV5-1 with TRBJ2-2; 10 bases fit TRBD1. CDR1 and CDR2 (germline): SGHRS, YFSETQ. The trim removed 2 bases at V and 5 bases at J, leaving 9 bases unmatched. This CDR3 region has 17 residues.

J is TRBJ2-1 and V is TRBV5-1, with 7 nucleotides matching TRBD1. Germline lookup yields CDR1 SGHRS and CDR2 YFSETQ. The CDR3 has 14 residues. V trimming: 3 bases; J trimming: 2 bases; junction bases outside the gene matches: 2. The chain's CDR3 is CASSWGTAYNEQFF. Here the CDR3 DNA reads TGCGCCAGCAGCTGGGGGACAGCCTACAATGAGCAGTTCTTC.

The chain combines TRBV11-3 with TRBJ1-2; D gene uncertain. The CDR3 consists of 13 residues. V gave up 6 bases and J gave up 4 bases, with 12 bases separating them. The germline CDR1 and CDR2 sequences are SGHNT and YENEEA. CDR3 in amino acids: CASSLGAVYGYTF. CDR3 nucleotide sequence: TGTGCCAGCAGTCTGGGTGCCGTCTATGGCTACACCTTC.

This clone was seen a handful of times. The DNA of the CDR3 is TGCGCCAGCAGCCCTCGGGAGACTCTATGGGGCTACACCTTC. As protein: CASSPRETLWGYTF. The chain combines TRBV5-1 with TRBJ1-2, with no clear D. The V end was cut by 4 bases, the J end by 8 bases, with 18 bases between. The CDR3 loop spans 14 amino acids. CDR1 SGHRS and CDR2 YFSETQ come from the germline V gene.

The chain is built from TRBV2 and TRBJ2-1; 9 bases fit TRBD1. This CDR3 contains 15 residues. The V gene's germline CDR1 is SNHLY and CDR2 FYNNEI. V dropped 9 bases and J dropped 7; count of bases not matched to a gene: 13. CDR3 residues: CASLGWTGVRNEQFF. CDR3 bases: TGTGCCAGTCTGGGGTGGACAGGGGTGCGGAATGAGCAGTTCTTC.